This TCR beta chain was captured by sequencing in a study of shared clonotypes between healthy human individuals. Study information: The study drew on a couple of women and three men aged 18 to 49 as donors. Whole-study results and caveats: All-four-donor shared clonotypes had higher generation probabilities than non-shared clonotypes did. Memory subsets generally showed lower estimated richness than naive subsets.

A word on this clone: Its matching antigen is unknown.

Assay used: immunoSEQ multiplex PCR; TCRdb lists only in-frame clones, some missing. The sample yields millions of clones, around nine tenths seen once. Sample: naive CD4+ T cells sorted from blood. Subset in this sample: CD45RA+ positively selected. This clonotype was sampled from a man younger than 35 in good health.

The DNA for the CDR3 is TGTGCCAAAAGTTTACGGGGCAGCCACCATTGTGGGGACAGCTGTTACCAAGAGACCCAGTACTTC. Translated, it gives CAKSLRGSHHCGDSCYQETQYF. This rearrangement joins TRBV27 to TRBJ2-5; 7 positions match TRBD1. The CDR3 has 22 amino acids. Trimming at V came to 10 bases and at J to 0 bases, leaving 32 bases not matched to a gene. CDR1 and CDR2 from the germline V gene are MNHEY and SMNVEV (reference sequence).